Each of the 20 T cell receptor beta chains below was sequenced from the same sample in a study of shared clonotypes between healthy human individuals (dated by TCRdb to between 2020 and 2021). Library preparation was by the immunoSEQ multiplex PCR assay. TCRdb limited this immuneACCESS table to in-frame rearrangements with V and J called. A share of clones is missing; checked studies link under half to unresolved V genes, and the rest is unexplained. This sample holds approximately 2,300,000 clones; about 90% were observed only once. The top ten clonotypes cover 0.37% of the sample. Sequenced input: naive CD4+ T cells from PBMCs. The sample's cell subset or site label, decoded: CD45RA+ positively selected. The receptors come from a man younger than 35 in good health. Some clones in this sample may be carry-over from other donors' samples.

The chain carries TRBV7-9 and TRBJ1-5; no clear D. Germline V gene sequence: CDR1 SEHNR, CDR2 FQNEAQ (reference sequence). V was trimmed by 5 bases and J by 5 bases, leaving 10 bases between them. The CDR3 loop spans 13 amino acids. CDR3 protein: CASSGRGYQPQHF. The CDR3 region has the DNA TGTGCCAGCAGCGGACGCGGATATCAGCCCCAGCATTTT.

The gene calls are TRBV19 and TRBJ1-5; 8 nucleotides line up with TRBD1. This CDR3 is 14 amino acids long. Germline V gives CDR1 LNHDA, CDR2 SQIVND (reference sequence). The junction had 6 bases not matched to a gene; V was cut back by 3 bases and J by 8 bases. The CDR3 DNA reads as TGTGCCAGTAGTATTCGACAGGGGAGAGAGCCCCAGCATTTT. This sequence encodes CASSIRQGREPQHF. The variable domain in full, completed from reference TRBV19 and TRBJ1-5, reads DGGITQSPKYLFRKEGQNVTLSCEQNLNHDAMYWYRQDPGQGLRLIYYSQIVNDFQKGDIAEGYSVSREKKESFPLTVTSAQKNPTAFYLCASSIRQGREPQHFGDGTRLSIL.

This clone has more than one count but fewer than ten. This chain joins TRBV30 and TRBJ1-1; 8 bases fit TRBD1. J lost 5 bases, V lost 0 bases, and 5 bases had no gene match. CDR3 size: 14 residues. Germline CDR1 GTSNPN, CDR2 SVGIG (reference sequence). CDR3 residues: CAWSVLTGGTEAFF. The DNA of the CDR3 is TGTGCCTGGAGTGTACTCACAGGGGGTACTGAAGCTTTCTTT.

Regarding this clone: Other DNA variants within this sample encode the same CDR3. DNA of the CDR3: TGCGCCAGCAGCGTCAGCTACAATGAGCAGTTCTTC. This encodes CASSVSYNEQFF. This chain joins TRBV5-1 and TRBJ2-1; D unclear. V shed 4 bases and J shed 3 bases, with 5 bases lying between them. This CDR3 region has 12 residues. Germline CDR1 is SGHRS and CDR2 is YFSETQ. The full variable domain, in which reference TRBV5-1 and TRBJ2-1 provide the parts outside the CDR3, is KAGVTQTPRYLIKTRGQQVTLSCSPISGHRSVSWYQQTPGQGLQFLFEYFSETQRNKGNFPGRFSGRQFSNSRSEMNVSTLELGDSALYLCASSVSYNEQFFGPGTRLTVL.

This clone was observed a few times. J is TRBJ1-2 and V is TRBV28, with D hard to call. The length of the CDR3 is 13 residues. Germline V lookup: CDR1 MDHEN, CDR2 SYDVKM. V was cut by 7 bases and J by 2 bases, with 11 bases left in between. The CDR3 coding sequence is TGTGCCAGCACTATCCTCTCGAACTATGGCTACACCTTC. Protein sequence: CASTILSNYGYTF.

This clone was observed a few times. This chain joins TRBV6-6 and TRBJ1-4, with D maybe TRBD1 (5 bases). Between the trimmed V and J ends, which lost 4 bases and 3 bases, there was a span of 9 bases. Germline V gene sequence: CDR1 MNHNY, CDR2 SVGAGI (reference sequence). CDR3 length: 14 amino acids. The CDR3 is CASSLGAANEKLFF. As DNA, the CDR3 is TGTGCCAGCAGTTTAGGGGCGGCTAATGAAAAACTGTTTTTT.

The chain joins TRBV9 to TRBJ2-3; the match to TRBD2 covers 11 bases. Germline CDR1 reads SGDLS; CDR2 reads YYNGEE. The V segment lost 3 bases and the J segment 3 bases; nucleotides outside the gene matches: 3. This CDR3 is 15 amino acids long. The CDR3 is CASSGTSGLTDTQYF. DNA of the CDR3: TGTGCCAGCAGCGGGACTAGCGGGTTGACAGATACGCAGTATTTT.

V gene TRBV5-4 combines with J gene TRBJ1-5; TRBD1 matches 8 bases. Germline V gene sequence: CDR1 SGHNT, CDR2 YYREEE (reference sequence). The CDR3 covers 19 residues. J gave up 0 bases and V 5 bases, and 16 bases lay outside the gene matches. CDR3 sequence (DNA): TGTGCCAGCAGTGAGGTTGGGGACAGGAGACATTATAGCAATCAGCCCCAGCATTTT. This gives the protein CASSEVGDRRHYSNQPQHF.

Of note for this clone: Other DNA variants within this sample encode the same CDR3. The rearrangement links TRBV27 to TRBJ2-5; D may be TRBD1 (5 bases). Germline V gene data show CDR1 as MNHEY and CDR2 as SMNVEV (reference sequence). V was pared by 3 bases and J by 2 bases, with 7 bases between. The CDR3 totals 13 residues. CDR3 in DNA: TGTGCCAGCAGTTTCAGGGCTCAAGAGACCCAGTACTTC. It encodes CASSFRAQETQYF.

The V gene is TRBV4-1, the J gene TRBJ1-1; no clear D gene. The CDR3 consists of 16 residues. The V gene's germline CDR1 is MGHRA and CDR2 YSYEKL. Trimming cost V 7 bases and J 1 base, with 19 bases left between them. The CDR3 nucleotides are TGCGCCAGCAACCCATGGGGAAGTGGCGGGAACACTGAAGCTTTCTTT. Its protein product is CASNPWGSGGNTEAFF.

The rearrangement links TRBV18 to TRBJ1-3; no firm D call. CDR3 length: 15 residues. The V end lost 2 bases, the J end lost 1 base, and 9 bases lay between the germline ends. The germline V gene has CDR1 KGHSH and CDR2 LQKENI. CDR3 coding DNA: TGTGCCAGCTCACCAGAGAGGAGTTCTGGAAACACCATATATTTT. Protein: CASSPERSSGNTIYF.

This rearrangement joins TRBV19 to TRBJ1-2, with a weak D call TRBD1 (6 bases). Germline V gene data show CDR1 as LNHDA and CDR2 as SQIVND (reference sequence). The V gene lost 4 bases and the J gene lost 3 bases, with 15 bases spanning the gap. This CDR3 is built from 15 residues. CDR3: CASSNLQGGYYGYTF. CDR3 bases: TGTGCCAGTAGTAACCTACAGGGTGGCTACTATGGCTACACCTTC.

This chain uses TRBV9 with TRBJ1-2; 7 nucleotides match TRBD1. The V gene's germline CDR1 is SGDLS and CDR2 YYNGEE. Unmatched junction bases numbered 8, after V lost 4 bases and J lost 5 bases. This CDR3 is built from 14 residues. CDR3 nucleotides: TGTGCCAGCAGCCGTTTAACAGGGGAGTATGGCTACACCTTC. It is translated as CASSRLTGEYGYTF.

The chain recombines TRBV5-1 with TRBJ2-1, with D hard to call. The V end was cut by 4 bases, the J end by 0 bases, with 8 bases between. This CDR3 comprises 14 residues. Germline-derived CDR1 and CDR2 are SGHRS and YFSETQ. CDR3 sequence reads: CASSPLYSYNEQFF. In DNA, the CDR3 is TGCGCCAGCAGCCCCCTTTACTCCTACAATGAGCAGTTCTTC.

This chain uses TRBV7-9 with TRBJ1-3; D possibly corresponds to TRBD1 (5 bases). The CDR3 sequence is 17 residues long. Trimming left V 5 bases short and J 4 bases short, with 21 bases between. Looked up from germline, CDR1 is SEHNR and CDR2 is FQNEAQ (reference sequence). CDR3 amino acids: CASSPTFVARTGNTIYF. The CDR3 DNA reads as TGTGCCAGCAGCCCGACATTCGTTGCGAGGACAGGAAACACCATATATTTT.

This clone was counted only a few times. V and J are TRBV5-5 and TRBJ1-5, with D unresolved. V shed 0 bases and J shed 3 bases, with 7 bases lying between them. The CDR3 spans 14 residues. CDR1 SGHKS and CDR2 YYEKEE come from the germline V gene (reference sequence). CDR3 in DNA: TGTGCCAGCAGCTTGGACAGATTCAATCAGCCCCAGCATTTT. This sequence encodes CASSLDRFNQPQHF.

To note about this clone: Other DNA sequences in the same sample also yield this CDR3. CDR3 in DNA: TGCGCCAGCAGCTTGGCCCCAGGGGACTATGGCTACACCTTC. It encodes CASSLAPGDYGYTF. The V and J genes are TRBV5-1 and TRBJ1-2, with D possibly being TRBD1 (6 bases). Germline lookup yields CDR1 SGHRS and CDR2 YFSETQ. The CDR3 has 14 amino acids. V lost 0 bases and J 3 bases, leaving 9 bases between the germline ends.

This clone has only one observation. The chain employs TRBV5-4 and TRBJ1-1; TRBD1 might be the D (5 bases). Germline V lookup: CDR1 SGHNT, CDR2 YYREEE (reference sequence). Trimming took off 5 bases at V and 4 bases at J, with 18 bases between the two ends. The CDR3 sequence is 15 residues long. CDR3 residues: CASSYATQGGTEAFF. The CDR3 coding sequence is TGTGCCAGCAGTTACGCCACCCAGGGTGGCACTGAAGCTTTCTTT.

Concerning this clone itself: The same CDR3 can be traced to other DNA sequences in this sample. The chain joins TRBV5-1 to TRBJ1-5, with D unresolved. CDR1 is SGHRS and CDR2 is YFSETQ in the germline V gene. The CDR3 loop spans 15 amino acids. The germline V and J ends were trimmed by 1 base and 0 bases, with 8 bases remaining between them. The CDR3 DNA is TGCGCCAGCAGCTTGACGGGGAATAGCAATCAGCCCCAGCATTTT. The encoded protein is CASSLTGNSNQPQHF.

The chain uses TRBV18 and TRBJ1-1; no clear D gene. Germline lookup yields CDR1 KGHSH and CDR2 LQKENI. V lost 3 bases and J lost 0, with 8 bases in between. The CDR3 loop spans 14 amino acids. The CDR3 DNA reads TGTGCCAGCTCACCGGAGACAATGAACACTGAAGCTTTCTTT. This codes for CASSPETMNTEAFF.